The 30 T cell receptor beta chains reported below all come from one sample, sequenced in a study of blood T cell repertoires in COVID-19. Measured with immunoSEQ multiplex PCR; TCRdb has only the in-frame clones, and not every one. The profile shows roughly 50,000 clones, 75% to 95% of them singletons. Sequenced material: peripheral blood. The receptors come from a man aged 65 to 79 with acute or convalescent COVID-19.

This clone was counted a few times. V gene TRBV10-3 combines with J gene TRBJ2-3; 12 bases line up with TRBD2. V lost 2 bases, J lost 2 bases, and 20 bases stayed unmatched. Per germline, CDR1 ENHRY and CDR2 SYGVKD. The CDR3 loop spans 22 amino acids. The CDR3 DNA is TGTGCCATCAGTGAGCCGGCCCCCGGCACTAGCGGGGGGCCGGAGTACACAGATACGCAGTATTTT. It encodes CAISEPAPGTSGGPEYTDTQYF.

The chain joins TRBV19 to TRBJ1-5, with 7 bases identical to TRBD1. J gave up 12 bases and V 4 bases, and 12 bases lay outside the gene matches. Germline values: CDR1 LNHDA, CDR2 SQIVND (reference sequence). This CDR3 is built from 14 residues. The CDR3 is CASSTLETGKNQHF. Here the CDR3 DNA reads TGTGCCAGTAGTACCCTCGAGACAGGGAAAAACCAGCATTTT. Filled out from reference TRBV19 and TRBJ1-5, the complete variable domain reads DGGITQSPKYLFRKEGQNVTLSCEQNLNHDAMYWYRQDPGQGLRLIYYSQIVNDFQKGDIAEGYSVSREKKESFPLTVTSAQKNPTAFYLCASSTLETGKNQHFGDGTRLSIL.

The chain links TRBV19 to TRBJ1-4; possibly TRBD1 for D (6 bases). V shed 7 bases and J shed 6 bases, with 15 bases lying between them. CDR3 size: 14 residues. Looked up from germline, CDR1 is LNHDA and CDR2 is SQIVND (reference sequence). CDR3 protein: CASIGTGQHEKLFF. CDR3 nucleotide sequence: TGTGCCAGTATAGGCACAGGACAGCATGAAAAACTGTTTTTT.

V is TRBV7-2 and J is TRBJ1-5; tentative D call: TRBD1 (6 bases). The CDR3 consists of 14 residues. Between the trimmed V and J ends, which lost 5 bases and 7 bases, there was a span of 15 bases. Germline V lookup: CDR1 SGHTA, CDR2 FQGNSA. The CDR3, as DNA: TGTGCCAGCAGCCCAGGGGCTCAAGGACAGCCCCAGCATTTT. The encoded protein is CASSPGAQGQPQHF.

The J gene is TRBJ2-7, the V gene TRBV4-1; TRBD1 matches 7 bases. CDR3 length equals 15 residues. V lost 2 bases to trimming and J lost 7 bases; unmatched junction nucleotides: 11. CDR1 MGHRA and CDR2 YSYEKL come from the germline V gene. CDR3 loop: CASSQTSTGLEEQYF. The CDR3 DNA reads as TGCGCCAGCAGCCAAACCTCGACAGGGTTGGAAGAGCAGTACTTC.

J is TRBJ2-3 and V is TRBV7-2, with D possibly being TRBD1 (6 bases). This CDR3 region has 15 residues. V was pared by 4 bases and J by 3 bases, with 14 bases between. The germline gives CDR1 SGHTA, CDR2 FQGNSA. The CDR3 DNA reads TGTGCCAGCAGCTCCGTGTCCAGGGGAACAGATACGCAGTATTTT. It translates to CASSSVSRGTDTQYF.

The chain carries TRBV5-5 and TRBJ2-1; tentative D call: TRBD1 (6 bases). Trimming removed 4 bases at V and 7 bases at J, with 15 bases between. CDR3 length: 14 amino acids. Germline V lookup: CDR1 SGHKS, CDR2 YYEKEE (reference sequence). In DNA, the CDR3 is TGTGCCAGCAGCCACGCCGGGACAAAAAATGAGCAGTTCTTC. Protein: CASSHAGTKNEQFF.

The CDR3 reads CASSRGVNYGYTF. Written as DNA, the CDR3 is TGTGCCAGCAGCCGGGGGGTGAACTATGGCTACACCTTC. The rearrangement links TRBV9 to TRBJ1-2, with TRBD1 as a possible D gene (5 bases). The CDR3 extends over 13 amino acids. The V and J ends lost 4 bases and 2 bases respectively, with 9 bases between them. Looked up from germline, CDR1 is SGDLS and CDR2 is YYNGEE.

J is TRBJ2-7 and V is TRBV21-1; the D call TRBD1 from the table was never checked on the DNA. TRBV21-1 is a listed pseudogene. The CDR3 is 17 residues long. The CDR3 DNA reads TGTGCCAGCCCGAGACCTCCAGGGGCCCCGACCCCCCACGAGCAGTACTTC. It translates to CASPRPPGAPTPHEQYF.

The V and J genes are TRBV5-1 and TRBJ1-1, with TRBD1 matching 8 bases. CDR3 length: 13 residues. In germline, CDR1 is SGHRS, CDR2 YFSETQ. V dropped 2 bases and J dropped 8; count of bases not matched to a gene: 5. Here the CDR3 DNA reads TGCGCCAGCAGCTTAGGGGACAGGAGAGAAGCTTTCTTT. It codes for CASSLGDRREAFF.

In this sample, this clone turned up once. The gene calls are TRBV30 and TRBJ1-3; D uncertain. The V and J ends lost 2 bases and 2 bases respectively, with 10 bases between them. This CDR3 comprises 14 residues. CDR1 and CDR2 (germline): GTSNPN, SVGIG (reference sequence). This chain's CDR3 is CAWSLRAPGNTIYF. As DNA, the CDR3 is TGTGCCTGGAGTCTGAGGGCGCCTGGAAACACCATATATTTT.

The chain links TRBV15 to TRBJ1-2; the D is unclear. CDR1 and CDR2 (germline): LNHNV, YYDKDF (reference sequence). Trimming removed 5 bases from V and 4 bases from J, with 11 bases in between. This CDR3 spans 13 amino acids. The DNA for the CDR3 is TGTGCCACCAGCGGCCGGTCGGGCTATGGCTACACCTTC. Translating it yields CATSGRSGYGYTF.

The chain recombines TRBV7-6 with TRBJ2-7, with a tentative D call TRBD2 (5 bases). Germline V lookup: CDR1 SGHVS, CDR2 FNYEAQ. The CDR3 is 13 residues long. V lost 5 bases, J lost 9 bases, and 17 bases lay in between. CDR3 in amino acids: CASSPRRGLRQYF. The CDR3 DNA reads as TGTGCCAGCAGCCCCAGACGGGGATTGAGGCAGTACTTC.

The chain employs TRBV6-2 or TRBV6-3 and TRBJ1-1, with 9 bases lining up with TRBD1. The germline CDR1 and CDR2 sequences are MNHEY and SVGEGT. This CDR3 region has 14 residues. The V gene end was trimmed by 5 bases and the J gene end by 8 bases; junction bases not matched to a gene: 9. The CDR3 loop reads CASSLPGTGREAFF. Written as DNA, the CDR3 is TGTGCCAGCAGTCTACCCGGGACAGGGAGAGAAGCTTTCTTT.

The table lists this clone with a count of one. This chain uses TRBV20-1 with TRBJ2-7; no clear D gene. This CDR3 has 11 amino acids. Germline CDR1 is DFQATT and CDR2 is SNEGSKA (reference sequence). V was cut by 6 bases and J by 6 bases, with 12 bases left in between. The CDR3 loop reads CSAGKRGEQYF. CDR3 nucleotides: TGCAGTGCCGGAAAACGAGGCGAGCAGTACTTC.

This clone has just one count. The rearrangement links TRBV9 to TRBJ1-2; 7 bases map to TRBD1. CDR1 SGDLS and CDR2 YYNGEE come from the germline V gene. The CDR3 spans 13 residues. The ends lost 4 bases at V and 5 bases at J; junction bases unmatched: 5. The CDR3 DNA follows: TGTGCCAGCAGCCTTCGACAGGGATATGGCTACACCTTC. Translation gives CASSLRQGYGYTF. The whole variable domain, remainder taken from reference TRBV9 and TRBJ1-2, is DSGVTQTPKHLITATGQRVTLRCSPRSGDLSVYWYQQSLDQGLQFLIQYYNGEERAKGNILERFSAQQFPDLHSELNLSSLELGDSALYFCASSLRQGYGYTFGSGTRLTVV.

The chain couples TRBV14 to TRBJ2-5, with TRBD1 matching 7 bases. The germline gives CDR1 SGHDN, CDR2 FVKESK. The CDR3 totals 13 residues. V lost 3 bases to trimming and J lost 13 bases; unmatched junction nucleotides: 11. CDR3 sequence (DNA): TGTGCCAGCAGCCATAGGGGACAGATTAGTTGGTACTTC. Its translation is CASSHRGQISWYF.

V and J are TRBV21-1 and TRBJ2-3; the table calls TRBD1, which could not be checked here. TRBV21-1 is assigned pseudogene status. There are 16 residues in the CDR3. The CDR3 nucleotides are TGTGCCAGCAGCAAAGACAGGACGGCTACCACAGATACGCAGTATTTT. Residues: CASSKDRTATTDTQYF.

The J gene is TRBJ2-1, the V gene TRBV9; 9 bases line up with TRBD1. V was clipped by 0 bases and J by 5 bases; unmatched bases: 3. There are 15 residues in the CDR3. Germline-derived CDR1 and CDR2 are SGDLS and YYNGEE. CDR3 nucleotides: TGTGCCAGCAGCGTAGGGGACAGGGTTAACAATGAGCAGTTCTTC. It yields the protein CASSVGDRVNNEQFF.

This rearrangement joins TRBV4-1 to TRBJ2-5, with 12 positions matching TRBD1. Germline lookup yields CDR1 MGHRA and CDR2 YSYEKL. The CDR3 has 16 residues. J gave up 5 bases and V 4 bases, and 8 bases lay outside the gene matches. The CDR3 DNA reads TGCGCCAGCAGCCCCGGGACAGGGGGCTACGGGGAGACCCAGTACTTC. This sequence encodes CASSPGTGGYGETQYF.

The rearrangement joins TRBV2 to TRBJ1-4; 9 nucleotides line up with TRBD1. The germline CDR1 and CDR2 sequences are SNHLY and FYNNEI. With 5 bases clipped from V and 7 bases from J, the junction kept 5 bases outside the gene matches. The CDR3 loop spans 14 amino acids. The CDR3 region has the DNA TGTGCCAGCAGTAGACAGGGGGAGAGTGAAAAACTGTTTTTT. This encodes CASSRQGESEKLFF. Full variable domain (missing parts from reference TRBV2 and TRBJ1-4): EPEVTQTPSHQVTQMGQEVILRCVPISNHLYFYWYRQILGQKVEFLVSFYNNEISEKSEIFDDQFSVERPDGSNFTLKIRSTKLEDSAMYFCASSRQGESEKLFFGSGTQLSVL.

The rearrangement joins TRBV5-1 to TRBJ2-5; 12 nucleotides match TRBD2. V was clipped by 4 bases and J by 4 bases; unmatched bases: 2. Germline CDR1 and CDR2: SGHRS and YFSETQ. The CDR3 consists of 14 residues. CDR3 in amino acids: CASSPGLAGETQYF. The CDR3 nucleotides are TGCGCCAGCAGCCCGGGACTAGCGGGAGAGACCCAGTACTTC.

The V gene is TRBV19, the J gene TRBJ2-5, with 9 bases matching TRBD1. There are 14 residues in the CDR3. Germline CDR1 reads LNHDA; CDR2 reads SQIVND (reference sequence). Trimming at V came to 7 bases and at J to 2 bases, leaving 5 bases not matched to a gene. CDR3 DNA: TGTGCCAGTAAGAGACAGGGGGGACAAGAGACCCAGTACTTC. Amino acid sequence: CASKRQGGQETQYF.

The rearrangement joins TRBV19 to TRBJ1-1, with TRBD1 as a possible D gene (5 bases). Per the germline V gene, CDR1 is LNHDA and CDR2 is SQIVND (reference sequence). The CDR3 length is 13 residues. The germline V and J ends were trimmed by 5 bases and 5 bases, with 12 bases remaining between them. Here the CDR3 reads CASSVGPGTEAFF. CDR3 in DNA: TGTGCCAGTAGTGTCGGGCCAGGGACTGAAGCTTTCTTT.

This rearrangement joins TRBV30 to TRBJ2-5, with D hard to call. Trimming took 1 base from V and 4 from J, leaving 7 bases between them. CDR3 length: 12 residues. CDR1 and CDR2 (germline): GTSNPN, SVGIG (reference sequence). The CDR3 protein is CAWSAETETQYF. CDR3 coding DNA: TGTGCCTGGAGTGCGGAGACAGAGACCCAGTACTTC.

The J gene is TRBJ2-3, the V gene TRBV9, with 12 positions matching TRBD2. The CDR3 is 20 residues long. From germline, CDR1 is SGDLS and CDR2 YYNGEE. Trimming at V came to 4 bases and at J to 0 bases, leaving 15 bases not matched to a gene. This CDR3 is CASSPQTSGGPTTSTDTQYF. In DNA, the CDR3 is TGTGCCAGCAGCCCCCAGACTAGCGGGGGACCCACTACCAGCACAGATACGCAGTATTTT.

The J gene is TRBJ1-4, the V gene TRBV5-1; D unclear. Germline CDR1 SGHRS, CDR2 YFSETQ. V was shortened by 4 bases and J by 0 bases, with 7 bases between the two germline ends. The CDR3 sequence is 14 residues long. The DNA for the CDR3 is TGCGCCAGCAGCGCCCTAGCAACTAATGAAAAACTGTTTTTT. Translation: CASSALATNEKLFF.

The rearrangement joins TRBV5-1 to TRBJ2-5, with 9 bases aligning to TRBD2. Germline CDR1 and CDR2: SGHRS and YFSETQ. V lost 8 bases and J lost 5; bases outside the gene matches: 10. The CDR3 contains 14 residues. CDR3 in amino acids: CASRGGALEETQYF. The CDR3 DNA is TGCGCCAGTCGCGGGGGGGCCCTAGAGGAGACCCAGTACTTC.

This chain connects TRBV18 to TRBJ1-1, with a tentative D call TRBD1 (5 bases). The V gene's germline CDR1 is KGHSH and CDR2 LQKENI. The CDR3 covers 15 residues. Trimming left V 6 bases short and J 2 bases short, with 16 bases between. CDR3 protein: CASSQGGPANTEAFF. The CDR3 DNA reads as TGTGCCAGCTCTCAGGGAGGGCCCGCAAACACTGAAGCTTTCTTT.

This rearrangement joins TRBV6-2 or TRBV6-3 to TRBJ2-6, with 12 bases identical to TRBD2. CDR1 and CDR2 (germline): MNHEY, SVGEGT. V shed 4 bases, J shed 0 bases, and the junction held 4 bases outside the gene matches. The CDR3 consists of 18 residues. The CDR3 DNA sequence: TGTGCCAGCAGTTCACGACTAGCGGGGGACTCTGGGGCCAACGTCCTGACTTTC. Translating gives CASSSRLAGDSGANVLTF.